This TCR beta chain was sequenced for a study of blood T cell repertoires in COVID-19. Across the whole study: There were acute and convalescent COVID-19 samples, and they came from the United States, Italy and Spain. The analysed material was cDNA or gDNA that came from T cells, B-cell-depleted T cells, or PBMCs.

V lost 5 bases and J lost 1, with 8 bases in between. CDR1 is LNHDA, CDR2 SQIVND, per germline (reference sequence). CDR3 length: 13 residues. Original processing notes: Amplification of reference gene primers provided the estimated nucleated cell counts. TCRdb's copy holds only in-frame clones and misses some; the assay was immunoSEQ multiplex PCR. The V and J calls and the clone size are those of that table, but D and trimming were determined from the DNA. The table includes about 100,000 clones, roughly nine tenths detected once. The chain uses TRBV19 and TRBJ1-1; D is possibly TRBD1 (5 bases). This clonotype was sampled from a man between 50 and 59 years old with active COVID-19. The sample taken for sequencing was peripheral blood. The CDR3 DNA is TGTGCCAGTAGTGTAACAGGGAACACTGAAGCTTTCTTT. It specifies CASSVTGNTEAFF.